The clone carrying this T cell receptor beta chain was detected only a few times. Germline V gives CDR1 MNHEY, CDR2 SVGAGI. There are 15 residues in the CDR3. Trimming removed 7 bases from V and 7 bases from J, with 19 bases in between. The source of the sample is a study of blood T cell repertoires in COVID-19. Repertoires were generated with immunoSEQ multiplex PCR, while TCRdb's copy carries only in-frame clones and drops some. The repertoire has about 46,000 clones, 70% to 90% of them found once; the top ten carry around 33%. Sequencing was carried out using peripheral blood. This chain uses TRBV6-5 with TRBJ1-4, with D tentatively TRBD1 (6 bases). This clonotype was sampled from a woman at least 80 years old with COVID-19, enrolled during active disease. This CDR3 is CASTPTGLGGEKLFF. CDR3 DNA sequence: TGTGCCAGCACCCCCACAGGGCTAGGAGGTGAAAAACTGTTTTTT.